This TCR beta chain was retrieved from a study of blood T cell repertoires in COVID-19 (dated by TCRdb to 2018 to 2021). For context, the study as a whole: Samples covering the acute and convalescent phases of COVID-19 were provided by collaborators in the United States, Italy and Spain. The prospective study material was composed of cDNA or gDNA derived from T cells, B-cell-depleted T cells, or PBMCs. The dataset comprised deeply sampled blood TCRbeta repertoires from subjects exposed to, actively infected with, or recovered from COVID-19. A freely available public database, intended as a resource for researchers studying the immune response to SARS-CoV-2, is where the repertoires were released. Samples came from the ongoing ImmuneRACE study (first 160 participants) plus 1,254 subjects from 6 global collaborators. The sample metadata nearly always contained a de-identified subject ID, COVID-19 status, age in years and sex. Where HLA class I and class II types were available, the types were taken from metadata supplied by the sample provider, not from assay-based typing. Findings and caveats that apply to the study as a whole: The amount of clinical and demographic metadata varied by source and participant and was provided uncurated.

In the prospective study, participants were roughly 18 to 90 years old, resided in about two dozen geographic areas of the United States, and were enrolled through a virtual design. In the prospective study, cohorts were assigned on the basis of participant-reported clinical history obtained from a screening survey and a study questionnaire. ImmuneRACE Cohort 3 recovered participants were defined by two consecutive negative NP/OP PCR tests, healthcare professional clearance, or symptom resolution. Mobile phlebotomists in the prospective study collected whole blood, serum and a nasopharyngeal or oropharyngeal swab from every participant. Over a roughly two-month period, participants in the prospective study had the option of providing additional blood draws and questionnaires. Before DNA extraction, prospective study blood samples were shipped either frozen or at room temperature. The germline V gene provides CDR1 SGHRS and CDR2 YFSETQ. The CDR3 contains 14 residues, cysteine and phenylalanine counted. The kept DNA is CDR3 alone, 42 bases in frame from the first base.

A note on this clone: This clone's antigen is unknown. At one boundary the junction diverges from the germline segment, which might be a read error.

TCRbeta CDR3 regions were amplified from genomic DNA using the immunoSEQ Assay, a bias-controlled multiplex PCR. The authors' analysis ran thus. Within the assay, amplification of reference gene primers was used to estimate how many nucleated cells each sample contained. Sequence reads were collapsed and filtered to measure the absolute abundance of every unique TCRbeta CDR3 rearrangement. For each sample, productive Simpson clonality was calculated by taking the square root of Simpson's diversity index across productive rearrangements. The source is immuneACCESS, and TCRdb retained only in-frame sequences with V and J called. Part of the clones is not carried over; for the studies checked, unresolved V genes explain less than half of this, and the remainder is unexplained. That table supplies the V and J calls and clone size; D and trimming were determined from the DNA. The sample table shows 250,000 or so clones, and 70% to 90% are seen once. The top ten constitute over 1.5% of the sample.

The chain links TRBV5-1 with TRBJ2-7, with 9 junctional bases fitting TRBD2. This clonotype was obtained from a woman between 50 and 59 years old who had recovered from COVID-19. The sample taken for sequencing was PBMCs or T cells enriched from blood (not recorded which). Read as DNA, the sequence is TGCGCCAGCAGGTTGGGACTAGCTATCCCCGAGCAGTACTTC. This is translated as CASRLGLAIPEQYF.